The subject of this entry is one T cell receptor beta chain. Its antigen is as yet unknown. The sample is drawn from a study of cytomegalovirus exposure and HLA in healthy donors. Each of the donors was a healthy bone marrow donor. Study-level findings and limits: From TCR beta sequences, most subjects' HLA-A and HLA-B alleles were reportedly predicted accurately. There were 150 to 200 TCR beta chains listed as cytomegalovirus-associated. It emerged from a later analysis that several of the most significant clusters appeared to be linked to common viral pathogens.

Deletions cut 1 base from V and 5 bases from J, with 11 bases between. The CDR3 extends over 14 amino acids. The germline V gene encodes CDR1 SGHTA and CDR2 FQGNSA. Vbeta (60) and Jbeta (13) primers were used in the PCR. TCRdb's copy holds only in-frame clones and misses some; the assay was immunoSEQ multiplex PCR. The repertoire consists of tens of thousands of clones, with around 85% occurring once and the leading ten covering around 2.3%. The chain recombines TRBV7-2 with TRBJ2-5; the D gene is possibly TRBD2 (6 bases). Source material: PBMCs. The sequence was obtained from a man in his late teens or twenties in good health and CMV-seronegative. The CDR3 DNA is TGTGCCAGCAGCTTAGTGTGGGGGGACGAGACCCAGTACTTC. This encodes CASSLVWGDETQYF.